The 3 T cell receptor beta chains below were found in one sample sequenced in a study of human T cells and chemical hapten exposure. Using its own MiXCR run on the 5' RACE reads, TCRdb lists one record per CDR3 protein. The sample contains approximately 110,000 distinct CDR3 sequences, approximately 19% of which appear only once. Whole blood that had not been fractionated was the source of extracted total RNA. All receptors derive from a human donor in good health.

Only a few counts were recorded for this clonotype. The J gene is TRBJ1-1, the V gene TRBV12-5, with 7 bases that match TRBD1. CDR1 LGHNT and CDR2 FRNRAP come from the germline V gene. J was trimmed by 0 bases and V by 7 bases; bases with no gene match: 14. The CDR3 is made up of 17 amino acids. CDR3 protein: CASANKTGIGMNTEAFF. CDR3 in DNA: TGTGCTAGTGCCAATAAGACAGGGATCGGTATGAACACTGAAGCTTTCTTT.

The J gene is TRBJ2-3, the V gene TRBV5-1, with TRBD2 identical over 7 bases. This CDR3 is built from 17 residues. Germline V gene lookup returns CDR1 SGHRS and CDR2 YFSETQ. V shed 0 bases, J shed 2 bases, and the junction held 9 bases outside the gene matches. CDR3 in DNA: TGCGCCAGCAGCTTGGATCCGACTAGCCCAAACACAGATACGCAGTATTTT. Translation gives CASSLDPTSPNTDTQYF.

The sample holds a few counts of this clonotype. V usage is TRBV4-1 and J usage is TRBJ2-7, with 12 positions matching TRBD2. The CDR3 is 18 amino acids. The germline gives CDR1 MGHRA, CDR2 YSYEKL. Unmatched junction bases numbered 6, after V lost 0 bases and J lost 0 bases. CDR3 nucleotide sequence: TGCGCCAGCAGCCAAGATGGGACTAGCGGGCTGAGCTCCTACGAGCAGTACTTC. The encoded protein is CASSQDGTSGLSSYEQYF.